These 8 T cell receptor beta chains share one sample of origin, sequenced in a study of Graves' ophthalmopathy and Graves' hyperthyroidism. Scientists amplified the TCR beta CDR3 regions from RNA transcripts. RT-PCR with HTBI primers came first, then second-round multiplex PCR. TCRdb re-derived calls from the multiplex PCR reads in MiXCR, one entry per CDR3 protein. The data show 660,000 or so distinct CDR3 sequences, about two fifths seen once. The specimen sequenced was peripheral blood. The receptors stem from an adult man with Graves' ophthalmopathy.

The genes are TRBV20-1 and TRBJ2-5, with 7 bases identical to TRBD2. The CDR3 is made up of 12 amino acids. Unmatched junction bases numbered 6, after V lost 6 bases and J lost 5 bases. Germline V gene lookup returns CDR1 DFQATT and CDR2 SNEGSKA (reference sequence). The CDR3 region is CSATPAGETQYF. The CDR3 nucleotides are TGCAGTGCAACCCCAGCGGGGGAGACCCAGTACTTC.

The chain links TRBV9 to TRBJ2-2; 7 bases match TRBD2. The J segment lost 6 bases and the V segment lost 3 bases, leaving 5 bases of the junction unmatched. CDR3 length: 14 amino acids. In germline, CDR1 is SGDLS, CDR2 YYNGEE. Here the CDR3 reads CASSGREGPGELFF. The CDR3 nucleotides read TGTGCCAGCAGCGGCAGGGAGGGTCCCGGGGAGCTGTTTTTT.

The genes are TRBV30 and TRBJ2-7; the D gene could be TRBD1 or TRBD2 (5 bases each). Germline V lookup: CDR1 GTSNPN, CDR2 SVGIG (reference sequence). Trimming stripped 0 bases from V and 1 base from J, with 10 bases between. The CDR3 extends over 14 amino acids. The CDR3 DNA reads as TGTGCCTGGAGTGTGGGGGACGGTTCCTACGAGCAGTACTTC. It specifies CAWSVGDGSYEQYF.

Comment on this clonotype: At one of its ends the junction is not consistent with the germline gene, which may arise from a read error. The V call is TRBV5-1, the J call TRBJ1-1, with 10 positions matching TRBD1. CDR3 length: 16 amino acids. From germline, CDR1 is SGHRS and CDR2 YFSETQ. The CDR3 DNA reads TGCGCCAGCAGTTTGGACAGGGGGTTCATGAACACTGAAGCTTTCTTT. Protein: CASSLDRGFMNTEAFF.

The chain is built from TRBV10-3 and TRBJ1-2; D is uncertain. Germline lookup yields CDR1 ENHRY and CDR2 SYGVKD. V lost 2 bases and J 8 bases, leaving 9 bases between the germline ends. The CDR3 runs to 12 residues. CDR3 nucleotide sequence: TGTGCCATCAGTGAGATTACTACCGGCTACACCTTC. Translated, it gives CAISEITTGYTF.

To note about this clonotype: This sequence may be a read error, since a much larger clone differs from it by one base. V is TRBV20-1 and J is TRBJ2-5, with D tentatively TRBD1 (6 bases). The CDR3 extends over 13 amino acids. Germline V gene lookup returns CDR1 DFQATT and CDR2 SNEGSKA (reference sequence). Trimming stripped 2 bases from V and 1 base from J, with 8 bases between. This chain's CDR3 is CSARSGAQETQYF. CDR3 nucleotides: TGCAGTGCTAGATCAGGGGCCCAAGAGACCCAGTACTTC.

This clonotype was recorded many times. The rearrangement links TRBV10-3 to TRBJ2-7; 9 bases align to TRBD1. CDR1 and CDR2 from the germline V gene are ENHRY and SYGVKD. The CDR3 totals 14 residues. V dropped 6 bases and J dropped 2; count of bases not matched to a gene: 5. As DNA, the CDR3 is TGTGCCATCAGAGAGGGACAGGGAGCCTACGAGCAGTACTTC. This codes for CAIREGQGAYEQYF.

This clonotype was observed a few times. This sequence joins TRBV6-2 or TRBV6-3 and TRBJ2-2; perhaps TRBD1 as D (5 bases). The CDR3 consists of 15 residues. Between the trimmed V and J ends, which lost 5 bases and 4 bases, there was a span of 14 bases. Germline V gives CDR1 MNHEY, CDR2 SVGEGT. The CDR3 nucleotides are TGTGCCAGCAGTCCCCGCAGGGTGGTCACCGGGGAGCTGTTTTTT. It encodes CASSPRRVVTGELFF.